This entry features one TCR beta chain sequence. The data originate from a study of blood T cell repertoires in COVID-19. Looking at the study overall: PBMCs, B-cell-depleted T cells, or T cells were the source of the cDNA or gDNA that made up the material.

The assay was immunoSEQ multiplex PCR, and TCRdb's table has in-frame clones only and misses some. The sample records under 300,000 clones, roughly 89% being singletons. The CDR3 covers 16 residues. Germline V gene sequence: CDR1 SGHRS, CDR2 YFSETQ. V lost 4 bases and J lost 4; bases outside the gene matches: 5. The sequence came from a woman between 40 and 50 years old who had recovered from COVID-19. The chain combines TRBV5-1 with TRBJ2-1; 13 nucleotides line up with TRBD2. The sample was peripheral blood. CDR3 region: CASSPGTSGMYNEQFF. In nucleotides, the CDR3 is TGCGCCAGCAGCCCCGGGACTAGCGGGATGTACAATGAGCAGTTCTTC.